This T cell receptor beta chain was captured by sequencing in a study of molecular identifiers for immune sequencing clone quantification. Whole-study context: Replicate experiments divided RNA from about 21,000 or 97,000 naive CD8 cells into five parts and sequenced four.

The study's findings and limits: In CMV-specific effectors, clones above 20 copies held over 97% of molecules; naive, under 1%.

Germline V gene lookup returns CDR1 SNHLY and CDR2 FYNNEI. This CDR3 is built from 15 residues. This clonotype has a single count. Its antigen is unidentified. A junction boundary mismatches the germline segment, possibly from a read error. Preparation of the bulk TCR libraries relied on previously described methods and listed TCR primers. TCRdb itself ran the PCR reads through MiXCR, one entry per CDR3 protein. The table lists just under 65,000 distinct CDR3 sequences, under 20% of them singletons, with more than 1.3% in the top ten. This receptor was identified in a human donor in good health. Some libraries in this study had Jurkat cell RNA spiked in. The sequenced material came from naive CD8+ T cells from blood, with Jurkat cell RNA spiked in. Sample subset: FACS-sorted CD8+CD4-CCR7+CD45RA+ naive T cells. The genes are TRBV2 and TRBJ1-6, with D possibly matching TRBD1 (5 bases). DNA for the CDR3: TGTGCCAGCAGCGAACGTAGAGGGACGGATTCACCCTTCCACTTT. Translation: CASSERRGTDSPFHF.